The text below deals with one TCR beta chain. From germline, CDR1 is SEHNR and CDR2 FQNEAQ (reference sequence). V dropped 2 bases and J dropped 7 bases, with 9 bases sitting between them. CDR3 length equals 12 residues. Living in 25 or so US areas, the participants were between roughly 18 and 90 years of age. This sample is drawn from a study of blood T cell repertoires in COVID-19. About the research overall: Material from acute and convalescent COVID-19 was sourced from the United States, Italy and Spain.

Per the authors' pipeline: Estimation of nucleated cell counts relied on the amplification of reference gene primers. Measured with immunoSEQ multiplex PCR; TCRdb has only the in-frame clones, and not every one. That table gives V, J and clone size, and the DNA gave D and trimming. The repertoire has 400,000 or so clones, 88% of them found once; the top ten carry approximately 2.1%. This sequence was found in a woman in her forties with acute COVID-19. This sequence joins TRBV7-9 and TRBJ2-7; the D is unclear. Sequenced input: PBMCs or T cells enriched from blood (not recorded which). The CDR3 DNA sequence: TGTGCCAGCAGCTTACAGTCGAGGGAGCAGTACTTC. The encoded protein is CASSLQSREQYF.